These 6 T cell receptor beta chains were all obtained from the same sample, sequenced in a study of OX40 agonist ivuxolimab in advanced cancers. Sequencing was performed with immunoSEQ multiplex PCR; in TCRdb, only in-frame clones are kept and a portion is missing. Among about 46,000 clones, around 90% were seen once, and the ten largest hold roughly 4.4%. This specimen consisted of CD4+ or CD8+ T cells sorted from blood, obtained in a trial of the OX40 agonist ivuxolimab. The receptors stem from an adult with an advanced solid tumor such as melanoma, head and neck, liver or kidney cancer.

V gene TRBV5-4 combines with J gene TRBJ2-6; D uncertain. Germline lookup yields CDR1 SGHNT and CDR2 YYREEE (reference sequence). V lost 7 bases to trimming and J lost 0 bases, with 5 bases between them. This CDR3 comprises 13 residues. This CDR3 reads CASGVSGANVLTF. The CDR3 bases are TGTGCCAGCGGGGTCTCTGGGGCCAACGTCCTGACTTTC.

This sequence joins TRBV7-9 and TRBJ2-1; 8 nucleotides agree with TRBD1. V was pared by 2 bases and J by 10 bases, with 4 bases of the junction left unmatched. This CDR3 has 13 residues. Looked up from germline, CDR1 is SEHNR and CDR2 is FQNEAQ (reference sequence). The CDR3 DNA sequence: TGTGCCAGCAGCTTATTTTCAGGGGGCGAGCAGTTCTTC. It specifies CASSLFSGGEQFF.

The rearrangement links TRBV27 to TRBJ2-3; TRBD2 is a possible D gene (5 bases). The germline V and J ends were trimmed by 2 bases and 0 bases, with 15 bases remaining between them. Germline loops: CDR1 MNHEY, CDR2 SMNVEV (reference sequence). The CDR3 extends over 17 amino acids. DNA of the CDR3: TGTGCCAGCAGTTTACCTTATGCGAGCGGAAGCACAGATACGCAGTATTTT. Its translation is CASSLPYASGSTDTQYF.

The V call is TRBV6-6, the J call TRBJ2-3; TRBD2 matches 14 bases. Germline V gene sequence: CDR1 MNHNY, CDR2 SVGAGI (reference sequence). This CDR3 region has 16 residues. After removal of 6 bases from V and 4 bases from J, the junction contained 6 bases not matched to a gene. The CDR3 DNA is TGTGCCAGCAGCTACCGACTAGCGGGAGGGCCAGATACGCAGTATTTT. Protein: CASSYRLAGGPDTQYF.

The chain is built from TRBV7-9 and TRBJ2-5, with TRBD1 matching 12 bases. Trimming at V came to 4 bases and at J to 4 bases, leaving 7 bases not matched to a gene. In germline, CDR1 is SEHNR, CDR2 FQNEAQ (reference sequence). The CDR3 is made up of 16 amino acids. The CDR3 protein is CASSSGGQGALETQYF. The CDR3 bases are TGTGCCAGCAGCTCGGGGGGACAGGGGGCGTTAGAGACCCAGTACTTC.

The chain links TRBV27 to TRBJ2-5; the match to TRBD1 covers 7 bases. The J call may be incorrect, as the DNA end agrees better with TRBJ2-7. The CDR3 has 15 amino acids. CDR1 MNHEY and CDR2 SMNVEV come from the germline V gene (reference sequence). DNA of the CDR3: TGTGCCAGCAGGCCCACCGGGACAGCATCCTACGAGCAGTACTTC. The encoded protein is CASRPTGTASYEQYF.